Sequencing of this T cell receptor beta chain was carried out in a study of cytomegalovirus exposure and HLA in healthy donors. Sequencing used immunoSEQ multiplex PCR; TCRdb keeps in-frame clones, though not all of them. Here the sample spans about 160,000 clones, roughly 96% being singletons. Notes on this clone: The target antigen is unknown.

The CDR3 runs to 14 residues. Germline CDR1 is ENHRY and CDR2 is SYGVKD. Trimming at V came to 5 bases and at J to 3 bases, leaving 6 bases not matched to a gene. Separate from the approximately 720-subject first cohort, the roughly 120-subject validation cohort was the one that the donors belonged to. General study results and limits: Listed as cytomegalovirus-associated were about 160 TCR beta chains. Confirmation was obtained in vitro that three CMV-associated chains are specific for CMV antigens. In the 120 validation repertoires, approximately 93% of cluster scores exceeded 0, per a later analysis.

The sample comprised PBMCs. The rearrangement links TRBV10-3 to TRBJ1-1, with 7 bases lining up with TRBD1. This receptor was identified in a woman aged 18-35 years in good health and CMV-seronegative. CDR3 nucleotide sequence: TGTGCCATCAGTCCACGGGACAGCTACACTGAAGCTTTCTTT. Translated, it gives CAISPRDSYTEAFF.